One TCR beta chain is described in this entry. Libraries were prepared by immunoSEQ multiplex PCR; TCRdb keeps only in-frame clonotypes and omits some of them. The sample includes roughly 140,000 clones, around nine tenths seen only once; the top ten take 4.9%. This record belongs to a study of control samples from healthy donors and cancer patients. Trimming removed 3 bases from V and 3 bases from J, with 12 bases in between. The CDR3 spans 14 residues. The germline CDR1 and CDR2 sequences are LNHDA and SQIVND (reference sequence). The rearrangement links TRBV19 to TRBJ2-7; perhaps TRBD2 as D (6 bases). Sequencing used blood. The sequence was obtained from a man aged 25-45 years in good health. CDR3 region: CASSIQEGDYEQYF. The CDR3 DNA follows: TGTGCCAGTAGTATCCAGGAGGGCGACTACGAGCAGTACTTC.